The clone carrying this T cell receptor beta chain turned up a few times. Between the trimmed V and J ends, which lost 4 bases and 1 base, there was a span of 13 bases. This CDR3 contains 16 residues. CDR1 is LNHDA, CDR2 SQIVND, per germline (reference sequence). Sequenced by immunoSEQ multiplex PCR; TCRdb stores in-frame clones only, minus some. The sample yields tens of thousands of clones, approximately 94% seen once. The data were taken from a study of technical replicates of blood from a few donors. Sequences were obtained from T cells isolated from PBMCs. The chain recombines TRBV19 with TRBJ1-4, with D possibly matching TRBD1 (6 bases). This sequence was found in a human donor in good health. The CDR3 DNA reads TGTGCCAGTAGTACCCCAGGGGCGCGAACTAATGAAAAACTGTTTTTT. Protein product: CASSTPGARTNEKLFF. The full variable domain, rest sourced from reference TRBV19 and TRBJ1-4, is DGGITQSPKYLFRKEGQNVTLSCEQNLNHDAMYWYRQDPGQGLRLIYYSQIVNDFQKGDIAEGYSVSREKKESFPLTVTSAQKNPTAFYLCASSTPGARTNEKLFFGSGTQLSVL.